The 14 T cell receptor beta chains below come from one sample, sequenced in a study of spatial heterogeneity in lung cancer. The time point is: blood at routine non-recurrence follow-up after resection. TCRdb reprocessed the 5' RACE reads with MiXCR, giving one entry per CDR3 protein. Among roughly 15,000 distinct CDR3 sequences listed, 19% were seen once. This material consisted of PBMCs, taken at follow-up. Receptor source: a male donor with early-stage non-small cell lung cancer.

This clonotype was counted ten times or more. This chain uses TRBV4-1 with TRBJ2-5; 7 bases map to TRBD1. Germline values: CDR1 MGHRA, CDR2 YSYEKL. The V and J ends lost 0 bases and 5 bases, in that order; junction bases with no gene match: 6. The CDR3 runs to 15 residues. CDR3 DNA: TGCGCCAGCAGCCAAGATGAGGGGGCTGTGGAGACCCAGTACTTC. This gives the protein CASSQDEGAVETQYF.

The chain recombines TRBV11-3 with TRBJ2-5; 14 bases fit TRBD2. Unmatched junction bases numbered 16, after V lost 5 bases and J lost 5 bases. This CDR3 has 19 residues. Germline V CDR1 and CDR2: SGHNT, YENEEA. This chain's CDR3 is CASSGARWGTSGGDETQYF. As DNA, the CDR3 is TGTGCCAGCAGCGGAGCCCGCTGGGGGACTAGCGGGGGAGATGAGACCCAGTACTTC.

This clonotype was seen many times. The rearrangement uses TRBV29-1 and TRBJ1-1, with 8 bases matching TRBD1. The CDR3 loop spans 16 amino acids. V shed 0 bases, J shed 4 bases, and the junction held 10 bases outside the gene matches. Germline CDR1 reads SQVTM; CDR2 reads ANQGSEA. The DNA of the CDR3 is TGCAGCGTTGAAGATTTTCGGACAGGGAGTATCACTGAAGCTTTCTTT. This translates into CSVEDFRTGSITEAFF.

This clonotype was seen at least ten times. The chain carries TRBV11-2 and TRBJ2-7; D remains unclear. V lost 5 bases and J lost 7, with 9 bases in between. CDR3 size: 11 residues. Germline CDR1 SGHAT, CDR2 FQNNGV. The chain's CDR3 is CASSPGSEQYF. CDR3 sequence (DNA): TGTGCCAGCAGCCCAGGCTCAGAGCAGTACTTC.

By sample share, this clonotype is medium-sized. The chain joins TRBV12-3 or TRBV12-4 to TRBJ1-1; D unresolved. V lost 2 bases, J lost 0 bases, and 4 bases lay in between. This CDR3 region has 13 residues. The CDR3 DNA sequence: TGTGCCAGCAGTTTACAGTTGAACACTGAAGCTTTCTTT. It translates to CASSLQLNTEAFF.

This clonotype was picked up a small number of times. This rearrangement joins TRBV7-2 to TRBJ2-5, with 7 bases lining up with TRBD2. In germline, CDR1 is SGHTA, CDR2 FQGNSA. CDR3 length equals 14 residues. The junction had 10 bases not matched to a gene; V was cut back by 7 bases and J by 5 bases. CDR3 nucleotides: TGTGCCAGCAATCCCCAGGGAGGGTCCGAGACCCAGTACTTC. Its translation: CASNPQGGSETQYF.

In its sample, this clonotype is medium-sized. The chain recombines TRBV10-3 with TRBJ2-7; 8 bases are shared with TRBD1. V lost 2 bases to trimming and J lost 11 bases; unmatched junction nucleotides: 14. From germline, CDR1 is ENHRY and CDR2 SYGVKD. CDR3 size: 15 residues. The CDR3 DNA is TGTGCCATCAGTGAGCGGGACAGGCTAAGCGACGTAAAGTACTTC. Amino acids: CAISERDRLSDVKYF.

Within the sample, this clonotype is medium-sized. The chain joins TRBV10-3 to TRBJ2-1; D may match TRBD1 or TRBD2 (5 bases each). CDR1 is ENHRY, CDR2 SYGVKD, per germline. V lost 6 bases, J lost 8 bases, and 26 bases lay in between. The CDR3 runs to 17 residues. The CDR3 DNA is TGTGCCATCAGGGCCCCTCAGGACGGGGCAGTGAGCGATGAGCAGTTCTTC. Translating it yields CAIRAPQDGAVSDEQFF.

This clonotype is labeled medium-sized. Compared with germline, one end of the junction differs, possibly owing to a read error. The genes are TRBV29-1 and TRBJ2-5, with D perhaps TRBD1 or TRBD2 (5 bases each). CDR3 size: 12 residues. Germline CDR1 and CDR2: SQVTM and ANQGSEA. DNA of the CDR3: TGCAGCGCAGAGAGGGGTCAAGGGACCCAGTACTTC. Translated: CSAERGQGTQYF.

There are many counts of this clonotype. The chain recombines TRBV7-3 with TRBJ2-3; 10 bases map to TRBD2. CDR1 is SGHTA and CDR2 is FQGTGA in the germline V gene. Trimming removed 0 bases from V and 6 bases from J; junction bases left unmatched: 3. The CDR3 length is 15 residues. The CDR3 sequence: CASSLTSGGRDTQYF. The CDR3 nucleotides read TGTGCCAGCAGCTTAACTAGCGGGGGGAGGGATACGCAGTATTTT. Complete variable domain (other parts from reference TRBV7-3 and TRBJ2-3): GAGVSQTPSNKVTEKGKYVELRCDPISGHTALYWYRQSLGQGPEFLIYFQGTGAADDSGLPNDRFFAVRPEGSVSTLKIQRTERGDSAVYLCASSLTSGGRDTQYFGPGTRLTVL.

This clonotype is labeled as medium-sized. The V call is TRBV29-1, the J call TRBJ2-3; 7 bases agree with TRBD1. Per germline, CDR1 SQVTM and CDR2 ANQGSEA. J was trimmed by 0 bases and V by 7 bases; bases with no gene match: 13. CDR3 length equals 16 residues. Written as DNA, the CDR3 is TGCAGCGCCGCAAGGGACAGTTTCGTGAGCACAGATACGCAGTATTTT. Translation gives CSAARDSFVSTDTQYF.

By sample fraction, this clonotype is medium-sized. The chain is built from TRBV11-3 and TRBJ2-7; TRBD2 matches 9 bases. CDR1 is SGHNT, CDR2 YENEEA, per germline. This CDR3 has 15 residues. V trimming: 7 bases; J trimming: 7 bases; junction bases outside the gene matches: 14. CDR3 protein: CASTFSGGLPGEQYF. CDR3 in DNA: TGTGCCAGCACCTTTAGCGGGGGTCTTCCTGGGGAGCAGTACTTC.

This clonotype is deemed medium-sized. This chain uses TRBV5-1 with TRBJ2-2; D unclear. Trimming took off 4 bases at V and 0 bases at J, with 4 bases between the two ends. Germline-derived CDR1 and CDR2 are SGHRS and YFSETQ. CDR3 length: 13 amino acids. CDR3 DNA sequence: TGCGCCAGCAGCCCTGCGAACACCGGGGAGCTGTTTTTT. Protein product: CASSPANTGELFF.

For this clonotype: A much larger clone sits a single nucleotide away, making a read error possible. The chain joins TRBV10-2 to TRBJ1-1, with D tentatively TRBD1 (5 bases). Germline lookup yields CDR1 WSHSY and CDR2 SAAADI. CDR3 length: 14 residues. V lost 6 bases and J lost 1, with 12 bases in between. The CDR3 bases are TGCGCCAGCAGGTCGGGACCGTCGAACACTGAAGCTTTCTTT. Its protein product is CASRSGPSNTEAFF.